What follows are 16 T cell receptor beta chains derived from one specimen sequenced in a study of T cell changes during pregnancy in multiple sclerosis. Assay: immunoSEQ multiplex PCR; the TCRdb copy retains only in-frame clones and omits some. The data hold fewer than 80,000 clones, with around 92% observed a single time. The sequencing used peripheral blood, collected in the first trimester of pregnancy. Receptors were obtained from a female donor in good health, enrolled as a control in a pregnancy study.

The V and J genes are TRBV5-1 and TRBJ1-5, with 11 bases matching TRBD1. Unmatched junction bases numbered 8, after V lost 4 bases and J lost 2 bases. Per germline, CDR1 SGHRS and CDR2 YFSETQ. This CDR3 contains 17 residues. The CDR3 region is CASSPGQGAPGNQPQHF. CDR3 DNA: TGCGCCAGCAGCCCAGGACAGGGGGCGCCGGGCAATCAGCCCCAGCATTTT.

The rearrangement uses TRBV15 and TRBJ1-5; TRBD1 might be the D (5 bases). This CDR3 has 14 amino acids. CDR1 and CDR2 from the germline V gene are LNHNV and YYDKDF (reference sequence). The V end lost 3 bases, the J end lost 7 bases, and 13 bases lay between the germline ends. CDR3 sequence (DNA): TGTGCCACCAGCAGGGGAGGGGATGTGCAGCCCCAGCATTTT. Translation: CATSRGGDVQPQHF. The full variable domain, rest sourced from reference TRBV15 and TRBJ1-5, is DAMVIQNPRYQVTQFGKPVTLSCSQTLNHNVMYWYQQKSSQAPKLLFHYYDKDFNNEADTPDNFQSRRPNTSFCFLDIRSPGLGDTAMYLCATSRGGDVQPQHFGDGTRLSIL.

V and J are TRBV7-6 and TRBJ2-5; maybe TRBD1 (5 bases). V gave up 6 bases and J gave up 8 bases, with 31 bases separating them. Germline V gene lookup returns CDR1 SGHVS and CDR2 FNYEAQ. The length of the CDR3 is 18 residues. CDR3: CASSLISWTNSGEGTQYF. The DNA of the CDR3 is TGTGCCAGCAGTTTAATATCGTGGACAAATAGTGGTGAAGGAACCCAGTACTTC.

The V gene is TRBV18, the J gene TRBJ1-1; perhaps TRBD1 as D (5 bases). Germline-derived CDR1 and CDR2 are KGHSH and LQKENI. Trimming stripped 0 bases from V and 3 bases from J, with 14 bases between. This CDR3 comprises 16 residues. The chain's CDR3 is CASSPPTDQTHTEAFF. The CDR3 DNA reads TGTGCCAGCTCACCACCGACAGACCAGACTCACACTGAAGCTTTCTTT. The entire variable domain, with the rest obtained from reference TRBV18 and TRBJ1-1, is as follows: NAGVMQNPRHLVRRRGQEARLRCSPMKGHSHVYWYRQLPEEGLKFMVYLQKENIIDESGMPKERFSAEFPKEGPSILRIQQVVRGDSAAYFCASSPPTDQTHTEAFFGQGTRLTVV.

This clone was seen more than once but under ten times. The V and J genes are TRBV29-1 and TRBJ2-7; D call uncertain. V dropped 7 bases and J dropped 3 bases, with 16 bases sitting between them. In germline, CDR1 is SQVTM, CDR2 ANQGSEA. This CDR3 spans 13 amino acids. The CDR3 DNA reads TGCAGCGCTGAGGTTACTGCAGGCTACGAGCAGTACTTC. It is translated as CSAEVTAGYEQYF.

The J gene is TRBJ1-4, the V gene TRBV2, with 7 bases aligning to TRBD1. Germline V gene lookup returns CDR1 SNHLY and CDR2 FYNNEI. The junction had 10 bases not matched to a gene; V was cut back by 1 base and J by 2 bases. The CDR3 runs to 18 residues. This CDR3 is CASSEGDRVFVTNEKLFF. The CDR3 DNA is TGTGCCAGCAGTGAAGGCGACAGGGTGTTCGTGACTAATGAAAAACTGTTTTTT.

The rearrangement links TRBV28 to TRBJ1-1, with TRBD1 matching 9 bases. J lost 4 bases, V lost 6 bases, and 15 bases had no gene match. This CDR3 is 17 amino acids long. The germline gives CDR1 MDHEN, CDR2 SYDVKM. CDR3: CASRGQGGLVGVTEAFF. The CDR3 DNA reads TGTGCCAGCAGGGGACAGGGAGGTTTAGTTGGGGTCACTGAAGCTTTCTTT.

The chain is built from TRBV7-2 and TRBJ2-1; D may be TRBD1 (6 bases). This CDR3 is built from 15 residues. The germline V gene has CDR1 SGHTA and CDR2 FQGNSA. V gave up 7 bases and J gave up 0 bases, with 13 bases separating them. For the CDR3, the DNA is TGTGCCAGCACCCTGACAGGTATCTCCTACAATGAGCAGTTCTTC. Residues: CASTLTGISYNEQFF.

The gene calls are TRBV7-9 and TRBJ1-6; TRBD1 might be the D (5 bases). Trimming pared 3 bases from V and 7 bases from J, leaving 10 bases between. Germline loops: CDR1 SEHNR, CDR2 FQNEAQ (reference sequence). This CDR3 has 14 amino acids. For the CDR3, the DNA is TGTGCCAGCAGCTTCGGCAGGGCGAATTCACCCCTCCACTTT. Protein: CASSFGRANSPLHF.

This chain links TRBV9 with TRBJ2-1; D is uncertain. The ends were cut back, 1 base at V and 1 base at J, with 9 bases in the middle. In germline, CDR1 is SGDLS, CDR2 YYNGEE. The CDR3 totals 15 residues. The CDR3: CASSVRSPSYNEQFF. The CDR3 DNA follows: TGTGCCAGCAGCGTACGGAGCCCGTCCTACAATGAGCAGTTCTTC.

The V gene is TRBV7-9, the J gene TRBJ1-4; 8 nucleotides agree with TRBD1. There are 16 residues in the CDR3. The junction had 10 bases not matched to a gene; V was cut back by 3 bases and J by 7 bases. Germline V gene data show CDR1 as SEHNR and CDR2 as FQNEAQ (reference sequence). The CDR3 spells CASSLQTGVGREKLFF. In nucleotides, the CDR3 is TGTGCCAGCAGCTTGCAGACAGGGGTGGGTCGTGAAAAACTGTTTTTT.

The chain employs TRBV18 and TRBJ1-4; 8 bases are shared with TRBD1. The CDR3 consists of 15 residues. Trimming cost V 5 bases and J 5 bases; bases outside gene matches: 7. CDR1 is KGHSH and CDR2 is LQKENI in the germline V gene. The CDR3 bases are TGTGCCAGCTCATCTACAGGGGGGTTGAATGAAAAACTGTTTTTT. This sequence encodes CASSSTGGLNEKLFF.

J is TRBJ2-5 and V is TRBV18, with 7 bases matching TRBD1. The J segment lost 5 bases and the V segment lost 2 bases, leaving 14 bases of the junction unmatched. In germline, CDR1 is KGHSH, CDR2 LQKENI. CDR3 length: 17 residues. This CDR3 is CASSPTPSGQRGETQYF. CDR3 nucleotide sequence: TGTGCCAGCTCACCAACTCCTTCGGGACAGAGAGGGGAGACCCAGTACTTC.

V is TRBV7-9 and J is TRBJ2-2; D remains unclear. Germline V gene lookup returns CDR1 SEHNR and CDR2 FQNEAQ (reference sequence). CDR3 length: 12 amino acids. V lost 1 base and J 8 bases, leaving 5 bases between the germline ends. As DNA, the CDR3 is TGTGCCAGCAGCTTAGTCGGGGGGGAGCTGTTTTTT. Translation gives CASSLVGGELFF.

The chain is built from TRBV7-9 and TRBJ1-4; D is perhaps TRBD1 (6 bases). The CDR3 is 16 amino acids. Trimming left V 1 base short and J 5 bases short, with 14 bases between. Per germline, CDR1 SEHNR and CDR2 FQNEAQ (reference sequence). The CDR3 nucleotides are TGTGCCAGCAGCTTAGTCCTACAGGGTCTAAATGAAAAACTGTTTTTT. It translates to CASSLVLQGLNEKLFF. The variable domain in full, completed from reference TRBV7-9 and TRBJ1-4, reads DTGVSQNPRHKITKRGQNVTFRCDPISEHNRLYWYRQTLGQGPEFLTYFQNEAQLEKSRLLSDRFSAERPKGSFSTLEIQRTEQGDSAMYLCASSLVLQGLNEKLFFGSGTQLSVL.

This rearrangement joins TRBV4-2 to TRBJ1-1, with 7 bases fitting TRBD1. Germline CDR1 reads LGHNA; CDR2 reads YNFKEQ. This CDR3 comprises 15 residues. Unmatched junction bases numbered 9, after V lost 0 bases and J lost 8 bases. The CDR3 bases are TGTGCCAGCAGCCAAGATCCGGGGGACAGCTTGGAAGCTTTCTTT. Its translation is CASSQDPGDSLEAFF.